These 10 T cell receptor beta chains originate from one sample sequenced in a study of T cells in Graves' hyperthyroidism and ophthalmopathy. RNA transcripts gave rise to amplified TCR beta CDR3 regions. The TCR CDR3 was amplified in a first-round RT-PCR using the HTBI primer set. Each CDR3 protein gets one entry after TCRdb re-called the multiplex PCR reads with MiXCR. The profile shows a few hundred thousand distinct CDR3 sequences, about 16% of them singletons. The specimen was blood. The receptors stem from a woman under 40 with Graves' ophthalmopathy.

DNA of the CDR3: TGCAGTGCGGCCTTCCCTTACACCGGGGAGCTGTTTTTT. Amino acids: CSAAFPYTGELFF. This chain links TRBV20-1 with TRBJ2-2; no definite D call. The V gene lost 6 bases and the J gene lost 3 bases, with 11 bases spanning the gap. The CDR3 is 13 amino acids. The V gene's germline CDR1 is DFQATT and CDR2 SNEGSKA (reference sequence).

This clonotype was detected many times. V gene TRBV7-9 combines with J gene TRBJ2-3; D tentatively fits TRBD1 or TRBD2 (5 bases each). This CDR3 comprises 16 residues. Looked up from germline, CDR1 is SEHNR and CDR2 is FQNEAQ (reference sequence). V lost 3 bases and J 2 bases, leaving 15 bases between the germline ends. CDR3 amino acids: CASSFGTPTATDTQYF. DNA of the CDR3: TGTGCCAGCAGCTTTGGGACGCCAACCGCCACAGATACGCAGTATTTT.

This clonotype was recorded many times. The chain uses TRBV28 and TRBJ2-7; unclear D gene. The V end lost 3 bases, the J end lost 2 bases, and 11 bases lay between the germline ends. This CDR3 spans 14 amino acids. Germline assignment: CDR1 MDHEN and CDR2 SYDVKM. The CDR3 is CASSFVSAAYEQYF. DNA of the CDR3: TGTGCCAGCAGTTTCGTCTCGGCGGCCTACGAGCAGTACTTC.

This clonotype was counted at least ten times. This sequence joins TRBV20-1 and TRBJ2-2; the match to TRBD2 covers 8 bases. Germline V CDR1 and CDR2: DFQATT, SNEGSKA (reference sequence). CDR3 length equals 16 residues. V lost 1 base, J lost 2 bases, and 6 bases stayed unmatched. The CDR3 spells CSARVERESNTGELFF. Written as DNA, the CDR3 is TGCAGTGCTAGAGTGGAGCGGGAGTCTAACACCGGGGAGCTGTTTTTT.

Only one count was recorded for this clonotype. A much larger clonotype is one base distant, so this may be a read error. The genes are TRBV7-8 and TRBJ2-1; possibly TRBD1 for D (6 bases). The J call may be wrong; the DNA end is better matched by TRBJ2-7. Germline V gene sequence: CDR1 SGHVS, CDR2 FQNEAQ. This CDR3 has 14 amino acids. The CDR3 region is CASRQGSTYNEQYF. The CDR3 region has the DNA TGTGCCAGCAGGCAGGGGTCCACCTACAATGAGCAGTACTTC.

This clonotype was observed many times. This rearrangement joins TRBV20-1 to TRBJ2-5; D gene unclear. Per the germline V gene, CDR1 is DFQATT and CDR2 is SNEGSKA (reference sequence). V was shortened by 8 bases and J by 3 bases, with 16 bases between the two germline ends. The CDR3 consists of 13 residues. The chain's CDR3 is CSPRLPRKETQYF. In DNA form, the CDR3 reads TGCAGTCCAAGGTTGCCCCGCAAAGAGACCCAGTACTTC.

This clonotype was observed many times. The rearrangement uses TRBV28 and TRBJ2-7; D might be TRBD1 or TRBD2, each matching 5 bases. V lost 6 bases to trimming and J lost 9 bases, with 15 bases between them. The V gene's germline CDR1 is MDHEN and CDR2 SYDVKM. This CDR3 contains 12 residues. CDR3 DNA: TGTGCCAGCAGACCGGGGACCCACGGGCAGTACTTC. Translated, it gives CASRPGTHGQYF.

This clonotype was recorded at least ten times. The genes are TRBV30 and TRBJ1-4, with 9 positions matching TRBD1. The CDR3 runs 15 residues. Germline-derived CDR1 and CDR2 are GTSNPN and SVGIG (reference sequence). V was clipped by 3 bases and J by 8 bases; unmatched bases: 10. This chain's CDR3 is CAWSLPQGAGEKLFF. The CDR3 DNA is TGTGCCTGGAGCCTACCACAGGGGGCAGGGGAAAAACTGTTTTTT.

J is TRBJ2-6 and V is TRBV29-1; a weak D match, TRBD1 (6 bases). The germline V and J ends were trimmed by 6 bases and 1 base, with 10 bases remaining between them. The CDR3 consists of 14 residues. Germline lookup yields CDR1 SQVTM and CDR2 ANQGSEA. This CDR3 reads CSVSGTSGANVLTF. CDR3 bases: TGCAGCGTCTCCGGGACATCTGGGGCCAACGTCCTGACTTTC.

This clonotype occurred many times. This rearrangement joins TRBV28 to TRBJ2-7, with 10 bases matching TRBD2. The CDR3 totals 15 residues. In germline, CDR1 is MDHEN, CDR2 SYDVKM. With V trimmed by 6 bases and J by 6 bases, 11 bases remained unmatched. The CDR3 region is CASSLAGALRGEQYF. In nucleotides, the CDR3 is TGTGCCAGCAGCCTAGCGGGAGCCCTTCGGGGCGAGCAGTACTTC.